The 22 T cell receptor beta chains below all came from one sample that was sequenced in a study of shared clonotypes between healthy human individuals. Profiled with immunoSEQ multiplex PCR; TCRdb holds only in-frame clones, not every one. Here the sample spans around 1.9 million clones, 93% being singletons. CD45RO-negative, CCR7-positively selected cells formed the naive CD8 fraction, excluding terminally differentiated effector memory CD45RA+ cells. The specimen sequenced was naive CD8+ T cells from PBMCs. The receptors here all came from a man younger than 35 in good health. Some clones in this sample may be carry-over from other donors' samples.

J is TRBJ2-1 and V is TRBV10-3, with TRBD1 identical over 9 bases. CDR1 is ENHRY, CDR2 SYGVKD, per germline. CDR3 size: 16 residues. V was clipped by 0 bases and J by 8 bases; unmatched bases: 8. The CDR3 DNA sequence: TGTGCCATCAGTGAGTCGGCCGGGACAGGGAACGATGAGCAGTTCTTC. This encodes CAISESAGTGNDEQFF.

The chain joins TRBV11-2 to TRBJ1-1; a possible D gene is TRBD1 (5 bases). The CDR3 sequence is 18 residues long. With 3 bases removed from V and 3 bases from J, the gap between germline ends came to 23 bases. From germline, CDR1 is SGHAT and CDR2 FQNNGV. The CDR3 is CASSFPKTEQYHDTEAFF. CDR3 sequence (DNA): TGTGCCAGCAGCTTCCCGAAGACAGAACAGTACCATGACACTGAAGCTTTCTTT.

The chain couples TRBV4-2 to TRBJ2-7, with TRBD2 matching over 9 bases. Trimming at V came to 5 bases and at J to 2 bases, leaving 7 bases not matched to a gene. Germline CDR1 LGHNA, CDR2 YNFKEQ. This CDR3 contains 15 residues. For the CDR3, the DNA is TGTGCCAGCAGCGGTCGGACTAGCGTCACCTACGAGCAGTACTTC. As protein: CASSGRTSVTYEQYF.

J is TRBJ2-7 and V is TRBV28, with D possibly TRBD1 on 6 matching bases. The V end was cut by 2 bases, the J end by 0 bases, with 8 bases between. Germline V lookup: CDR1 MDHEN, CDR2 SYDVKM. The CDR3 extends over 14 amino acids. The CDR3 region is CASSLMDSSYEQYF. CDR3 sequence (DNA): TGTGCCAGCAGTTTAATGGACAGCTCCTACGAGCAGTACTTC.

The count of this clone is one. In DNA form, the CDR3 reads TGTGCCAGCAGCCACAGCCAAATTACGCCCGAGCAGTTCTTC. This sequence encodes CASSHSQITPEQFF. The chain employs TRBV5-4 and TRBJ2-1; D gene unclear. The CDR3 is 14 residues long. Trimming removed 4 bases from V and 10 bases from J, with 18 bases in between. Germline values: CDR1 SGHNT, CDR2 YYREEE (reference sequence).

This clone was detected once. The chain carries TRBV6-5 and TRBJ2-3, with D perhaps being TRBD1 or TRBD2 (5 bases each). With 0 bases removed from V and 0 bases from J, the gap between germline ends came to 10 bases. Germline CDR1 and CDR2: MNHEY and SVGAGI. This CDR3 has 16 residues. CDR3: CASSYSHGASTDTQYF. In DNA form, the CDR3 reads TGTGCCAGCAGTTACTCGCACGGGGCCAGCACAGATACGCAGTATTTT.

V and J are TRBV19 and TRBJ1-2; no clear D gene. The CDR3 has 15 residues. The germline CDR1 and CDR2 sequences are LNHDA and SQIVND (reference sequence). V was clipped by 1 base and J by 4 bases, with 13 bases between them. The CDR3 loop reads CASSIGVGPGYGYTF. As DNA, the CDR3 is TGTGCCAGTAGTATAGGCGTCGGCCCAGGCTATGGCTACACCTTC.

The CDR3 loop is CASSFRSGRSSYNEQFF. CDR3 DNA sequence: TGTGCCAGCAGTTTCCGAAGCGGGAGGAGCTCCTACAATGAGCAGTTCTTC. This rearrangement joins TRBV27 to TRBJ2-1; 9 bases fit TRBD2. There are 17 residues in the CDR3. Germline V gene sequence: CDR1 MNHEY, CDR2 SMNVEV (reference sequence). The J segment lost 0 bases and the V segment lost 3 bases, leaving 6 bases of the junction unmatched.

About this clone: In the same sample, other DNA sequences code for this CDR3. V gene TRBV27 combines with J gene TRBJ2-2; D unresolved. The V end lost 0 bases, the J end lost 6 bases, and 5 bases lay between the germline ends. The V gene's germline CDR1 is MNHEY and CDR2 SMNVEV (reference sequence). The CDR3 spans 13 residues. The chain's CDR3 is CASSLSSPGELFF. In nucleotides, the CDR3 is TGTGCCAGCAGTTTATCGTCCCCCGGGGAGCTGTTTTTT.

The rearrangement joins TRBV7-9 to TRBJ2-5, with D unresolved. V gave up 8 bases and J gave up 5 bases, with 9 bases separating them. Germline lookup yields CDR1 SEHNR and CDR2 FQNEAQ (reference sequence). The CDR3 totals 11 residues. The CDR3 sequence: CASGSMETQYF. The CDR3 DNA reads as TGTGCCAGCGGATCAATGGAGACCCAGTACTTC.

J is TRBJ2-5 and V is TRBV27, with 10 bases identical to TRBD1. The V gene end was trimmed by 4 bases and the J gene end by 4 bases; junction bases not matched to a gene: 3. The V gene's germline CDR1 is MNHEY and CDR2 SMNVEV (reference sequence). This CDR3 is built from 14 residues. The CDR3 is CASSSTGGAETQYF. Here the CDR3 DNA reads TGTGCCAGCAGTTCGACAGGGGGCGCAGAGACCCAGTACTTC.

V is TRBV28 and J is TRBJ1-4; D remains ambiguous. The germline V gene has CDR1 MDHEN and CDR2 SYDVKM. The V and J ends lost 2 bases and 4 bases respectively, with 8 bases between them. The CDR3 consists of 14 residues. The CDR3 sequence: CASSLGGYNEKLFF. The DNA for the CDR3 is TGTGCCAGCAGTTTAGGTGGTTATAATGAAAAACTGTTTTTT.

This rearrangement joins TRBV6-1 to TRBJ2-7; D gene uncertain. The V end was cut by 9 bases, the J end by 2 bases, with 14 bases between. Germline lookup yields CDR1 MNHNS and CDR2 SASEGT. This CDR3 has 13 amino acids. CDR3 nucleotides: TGTGCCAGATGGGGTCGGGTTCCCTACGAGCAGTACTTC. Translated: CARWGRVPYEQYF.

CDR3 sequence: CATGTGGNIQYF. DNA of the CDR3: TGTGCCACAGGGACAGGGGGCAACATTCAGTACTTC. The rearrangement uses TRBV27 and TRBJ2-4, with 12 bases fitting TRBD1. Germline lookup yields CDR1 MNHEY and CDR2 SMNVEV (reference sequence). Trimming took 10 bases from V and 7 from J; bases not matched to a gene: 2. The CDR3 has 12 amino acids.

The V gene is TRBV5-4, the J gene TRBJ2-3, with 11 positions matching TRBD2. V shed 4 bases and J 2 bases; nucleotides not matched to a gene: 6. Germline CDR1 reads SGHNT; CDR2 reads YYREEE (reference sequence). This CDR3 has 16 amino acids. The CDR3 nucleotides are TGTGCCAGCAGCCAAGGGACTAGCGGCCCCACAGATACGCAGTATTTT. This sequence encodes CASSQGTSGPTDTQYF.

V gene TRBV14 combines with J gene TRBJ2-7; D may be TRBD2 (5 bases). V gave up 3 bases and J gave up 3 bases, with 18 bases separating them. Looked up from germline, CDR1 is SGHDN and CDR2 is FVKESK. CDR3 length: 16 amino acids. The CDR3: CASSHTPSGWNYEQYF. In DNA, the CDR3 is TGTGCCAGCAGCCATACGCCCAGCGGTTGGAACTACGAGCAGTACTTC.

This clone was recorded once. The rearrangement joins TRBV9 to TRBJ1-2, with D possibly matching TRBD1 (5 bases). Germline CDR1 reads SGDLS; CDR2 reads YYNGEE. The length of the CDR3 is 11 residues. V dropped 4 bases and J dropped 10 bases, with 11 bases sitting between them. CDR3 region: CASSLSGDYTF. The CDR3 DNA sequence: TGTGCCAGCAGCCTCTCGGGGGACTACACCTTC.

V and J are TRBV7-6 and TRBJ1-2, with D possibly matching TRBD1 (5 bases). Germline V gene sequence: CDR1 SGHVS, CDR2 FNYEAQ. The CDR3 extends over 13 amino acids. V gave up 5 bases and J gave up 8 bases, with 15 bases separating them. This chain's CDR3 is CASSPPTEPGYTF. The CDR3 coding sequence is TGTGCCAGCAGCCCCCCGACAGAGCCGGGCTACACCTTC.

V and J are TRBV7-2 and TRBJ1-2; TRBD1 might be the D (5 bases). Deletions cut 5 bases from V and 2 bases from J, with 12 bases between. This CDR3 region has 14 residues. CDR1 and CDR2 (germline): SGHTA, FQGNSA. CDR3 sequence: CASSPGRANYGYTF. CDR3 in DNA: TGTGCCAGCAGCCCGGGCAGGGCCAACTATGGCTACACCTTC.

Here the CDR3 DNA reads TGTGCCAGCAGCTTAGATTTTGCGAGCTCCTACAATGAGCAGTTCTTC. Residues: CASSLDFASSYNEQFF. The chain couples TRBV7-6 to TRBJ2-1; D is unresolved. Germline V gene sequence: CDR1 SGHVS, CDR2 FNYEAQ. The V and J ends lost 1 base and 0 bases respectively, with 10 bases between them. This CDR3 region has 16 residues.

A note on this clone: At the DNA level, this CDR3 is encoded by other sequences in the same sample as well. This chain links TRBV27 with TRBJ1-5, with D maybe TRBD1 (6 bases). V was pared by 5 bases and J by 6 bases, with 17 bases between. The germline V gene encodes CDR1 MNHEY and CDR2 SMNVEV (reference sequence). The CDR3 has 15 amino acids. Here the CDR3 DNA reads TGTGCCAGCAGTCTCCTCGGGGAGGGGGGTCAGCCCCAGCATTTT. This gives the protein CASSLLGEGGQPQHF.

The chain carries TRBV19 and TRBJ2-3; 10 positions agree with TRBD2. The CDR3 runs 21 residues. V trimming: 0 bases; J trimming: 6 bases; junction bases outside the gene matches: 21. The germline V gene encodes CDR1 LNHDA and CDR2 SQIVND (reference sequence). Here the CDR3 DNA reads TGTGCCAGTAGTATAGATCCTACACCAGAAGAGGGACTAGCGAGTCAGGATACGCAGTATTTT. Its translation: CASSIDPTPEEGLASQDTQYF.